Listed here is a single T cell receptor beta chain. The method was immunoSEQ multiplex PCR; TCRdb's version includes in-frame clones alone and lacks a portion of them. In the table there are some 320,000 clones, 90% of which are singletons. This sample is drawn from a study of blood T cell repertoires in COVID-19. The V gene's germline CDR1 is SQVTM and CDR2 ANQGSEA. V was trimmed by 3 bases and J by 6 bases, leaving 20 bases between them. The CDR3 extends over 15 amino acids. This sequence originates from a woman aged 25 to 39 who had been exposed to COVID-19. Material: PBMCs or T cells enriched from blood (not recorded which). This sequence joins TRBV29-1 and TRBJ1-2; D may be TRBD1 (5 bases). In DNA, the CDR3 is TGCAGCGTTGATGTGATGGGGACTCTAACAGATGGCTACACCTTC. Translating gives CSVDVMGTLTDGYTF. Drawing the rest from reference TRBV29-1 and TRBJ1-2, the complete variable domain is SAVISQKPSRDICQRGTSLTIQCQVDSQVTMMFWYRQQPGQSLTLIATANQGSEATYESGFVIDKFPISRPNLTFSTLTVSNMSPEDSSIYLCSVDVMGTLTDGYTFGSGTRLTVV.